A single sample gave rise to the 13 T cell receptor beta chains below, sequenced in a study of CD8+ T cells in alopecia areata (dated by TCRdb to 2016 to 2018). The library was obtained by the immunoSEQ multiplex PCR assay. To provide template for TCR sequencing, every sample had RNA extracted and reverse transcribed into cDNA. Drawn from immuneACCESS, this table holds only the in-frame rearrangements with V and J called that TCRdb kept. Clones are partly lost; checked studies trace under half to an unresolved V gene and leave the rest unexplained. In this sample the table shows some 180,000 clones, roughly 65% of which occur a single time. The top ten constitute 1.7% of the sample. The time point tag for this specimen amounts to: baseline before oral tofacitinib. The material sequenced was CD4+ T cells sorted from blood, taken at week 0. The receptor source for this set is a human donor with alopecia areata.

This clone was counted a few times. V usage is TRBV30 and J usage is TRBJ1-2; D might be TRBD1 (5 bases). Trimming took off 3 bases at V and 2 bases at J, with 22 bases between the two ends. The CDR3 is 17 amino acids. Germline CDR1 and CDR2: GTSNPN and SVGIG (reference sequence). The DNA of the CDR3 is TGTGCCTGGAGAGGAGTCAGGGCCACGAAATCCAACTATGGCTACACCTTC. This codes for CAWRGVRATKSNYGYTF.

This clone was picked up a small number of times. The CDR3 bases are TGCGCCAGCAGCCAACTGGACAGGGAGGCAGAAAAACTGTTTTTT. It encodes CASSQLDREAEKLFF. J is TRBJ1-4 and V is TRBV4-3; TRBD1 aligns across 8 bases. Trimming removed 2 bases from V and 8 bases from J; junction bases left unmatched: 7. Germline V CDR1 and CDR2: LGHNA, YSLEER. CDR3 size: 15 residues.

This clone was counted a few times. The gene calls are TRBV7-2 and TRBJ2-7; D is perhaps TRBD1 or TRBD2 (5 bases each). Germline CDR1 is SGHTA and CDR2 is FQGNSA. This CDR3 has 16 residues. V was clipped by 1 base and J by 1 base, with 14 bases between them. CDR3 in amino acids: CASSLDMGVGSYEQYF. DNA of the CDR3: TGTGCCAGCAGCTTAGACATGGGGGTAGGTTCCTACGAGCAGTACTTC.

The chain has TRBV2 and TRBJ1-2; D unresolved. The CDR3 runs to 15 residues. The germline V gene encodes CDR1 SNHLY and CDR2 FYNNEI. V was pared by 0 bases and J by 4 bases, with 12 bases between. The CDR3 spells CASSEALQSIYGYTF. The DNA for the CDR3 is TGTGCCAGCAGTGAAGCGCTCCAGTCGATCTATGGCTACACCTTC.

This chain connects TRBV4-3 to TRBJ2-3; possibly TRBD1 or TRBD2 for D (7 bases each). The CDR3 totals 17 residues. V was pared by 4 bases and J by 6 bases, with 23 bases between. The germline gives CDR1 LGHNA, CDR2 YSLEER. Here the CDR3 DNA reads TGCGCCAGCAGCCCCTCAGCGGGGAGGGGGCTAACTGATACGCAGTATTTT. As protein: CASSPSAGRGLTDTQYF.

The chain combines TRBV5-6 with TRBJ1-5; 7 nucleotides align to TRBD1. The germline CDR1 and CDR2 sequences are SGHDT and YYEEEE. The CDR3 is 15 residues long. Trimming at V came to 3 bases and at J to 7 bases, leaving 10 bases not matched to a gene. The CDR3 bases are TGTGCCAGCAGCTCTGACAGGGAGCGGGGACAGCCCCAGCATTTT. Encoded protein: CASSSDRERGQPQHF.

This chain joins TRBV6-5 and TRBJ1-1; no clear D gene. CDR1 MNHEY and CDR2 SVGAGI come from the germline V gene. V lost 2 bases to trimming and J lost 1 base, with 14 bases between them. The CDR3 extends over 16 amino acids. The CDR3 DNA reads TGTGCCAGCAGTTACCGCCTTGGAGGGCAGAACACTGAAGCTTTCTTT. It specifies CASSYRLGGQNTEAFF.

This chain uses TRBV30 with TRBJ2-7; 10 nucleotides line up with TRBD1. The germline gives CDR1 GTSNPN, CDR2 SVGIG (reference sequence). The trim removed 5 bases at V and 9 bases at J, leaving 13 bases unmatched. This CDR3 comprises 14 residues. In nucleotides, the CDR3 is TGTGCCTGGGACCGGGACAGGGGTCCCTTTGGGCAGTACTTC. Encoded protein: CAWDRDRGPFGQYF. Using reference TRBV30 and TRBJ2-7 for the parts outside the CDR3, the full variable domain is SQTIHQWPATLVQPVGSPLSLECTVEGTSNPNLYWYRQAAGRGLQLLFYSVGIGQISSEVPQNLSASRPQDRQFILSSKKLLLSDSGFYLCAWDRDRGPFGQYFGPGTRLTVT.

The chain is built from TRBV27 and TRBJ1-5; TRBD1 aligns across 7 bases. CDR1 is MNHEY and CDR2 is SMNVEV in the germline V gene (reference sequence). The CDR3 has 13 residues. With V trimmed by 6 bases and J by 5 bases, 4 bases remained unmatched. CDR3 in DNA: TGTGCCAGCAGCAGGGGGGGTTATCAGCCCCAGCATTTT. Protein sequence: CASSRGGYQPQHF.

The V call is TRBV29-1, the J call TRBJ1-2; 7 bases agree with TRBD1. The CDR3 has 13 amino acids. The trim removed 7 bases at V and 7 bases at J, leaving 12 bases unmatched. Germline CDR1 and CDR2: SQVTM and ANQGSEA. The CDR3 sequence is CSALELSGGGYTF. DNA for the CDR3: TGCAGCGCGCTAGAATTGTCAGGGGGTGGCTACACCTTC.

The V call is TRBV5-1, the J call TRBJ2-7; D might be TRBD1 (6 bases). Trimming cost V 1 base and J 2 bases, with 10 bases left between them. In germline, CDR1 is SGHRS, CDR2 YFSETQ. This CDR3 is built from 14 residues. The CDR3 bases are TGCGCCAGCAGCTTGACAGGGCCGGCCTACGAGCAGTACTTC. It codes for CASSLTGPAYEQYF.

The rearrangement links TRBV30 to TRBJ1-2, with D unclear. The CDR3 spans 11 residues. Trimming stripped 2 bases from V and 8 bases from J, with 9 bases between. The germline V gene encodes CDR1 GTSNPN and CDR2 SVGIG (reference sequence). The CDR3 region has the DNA TGTGCCTGGAGTCTGGGGAGCGGCTACACCTTC. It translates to CAWSLGSGYTF.

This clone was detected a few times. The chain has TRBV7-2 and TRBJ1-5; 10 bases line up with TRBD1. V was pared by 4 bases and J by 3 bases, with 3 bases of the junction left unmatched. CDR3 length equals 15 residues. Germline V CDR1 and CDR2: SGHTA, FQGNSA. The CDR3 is CASSSGTGVNQPQHF. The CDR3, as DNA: TGTGCCAGCAGCTCGGGGACAGGGGTCAATCAGCCCCAGCATTTT.